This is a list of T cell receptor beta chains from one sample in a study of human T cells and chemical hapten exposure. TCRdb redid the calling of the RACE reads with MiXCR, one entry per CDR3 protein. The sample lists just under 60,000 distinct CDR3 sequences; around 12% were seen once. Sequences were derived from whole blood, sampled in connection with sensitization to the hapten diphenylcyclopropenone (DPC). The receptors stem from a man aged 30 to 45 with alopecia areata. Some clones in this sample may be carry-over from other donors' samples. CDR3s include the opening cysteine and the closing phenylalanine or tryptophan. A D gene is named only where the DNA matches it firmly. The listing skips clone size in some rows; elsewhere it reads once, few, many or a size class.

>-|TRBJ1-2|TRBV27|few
CASSLSLGFHGYTF
TGTGCCAGCAGTTTATCGCTGGGATTTCATGGCTACACCTTC
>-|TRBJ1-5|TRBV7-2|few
CASSLSLGEPQHF
TGTGCCAGCAGCTTAAGTTTGGGGGAGCCCCAGCATTTT
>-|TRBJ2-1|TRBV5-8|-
CASSSREPFEQFF
TGTGCCAGCAGCTCGAGGGAACCTTTTGAGCAGTTCTTC
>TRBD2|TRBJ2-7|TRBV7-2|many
CASSFSGGVYEQYF
TGTGCCAGCAGCTTTAGCGGGGGAGTCTACGAGCAGTACTTC
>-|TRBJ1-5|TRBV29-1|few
CSVVVHSRGDQPQHF
TGCAGCGTTGTTGTTCATAGCCGGGGGGATCAGCCCCAGCATTTT
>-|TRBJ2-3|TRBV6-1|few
CASSEVYGDTQYF
TGTGCCAGCAGTGAAGTTTACGGGGATACGCAGTATTTT
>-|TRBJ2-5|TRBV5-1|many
CASSLVAETGETQYF
TGCGCCAGCAGCTTGGTTGCAGAGACGGGGGAGACCCAGTACTTC
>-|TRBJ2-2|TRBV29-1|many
CSAIDRSNTGELFF
TGCAGCGCGATTGACAGATCGAACACCGGGGAGCTGTTTTTT
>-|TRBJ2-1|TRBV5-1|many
CASSLVVGVGNEQFF
TGCGCCAGCAGCTTGGTAGTAGGGGTAGGGAATGAGCAGTTCTTC
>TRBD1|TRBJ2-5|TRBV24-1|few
CATSYRQGVQETQYF
TGTGCCACCAGTTACCGACAGGGGGTCCAAGAGACCCAGTACTTC
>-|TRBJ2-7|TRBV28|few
CASSLRDGKDF
TGTGCCAGCAGTCTCCGGGACGGGAAGGACTTC
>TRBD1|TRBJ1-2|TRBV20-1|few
CSARDRAEGYTF
TGCAGTGCTAGGGACAGGGCGGAAGGCTACACCTTC
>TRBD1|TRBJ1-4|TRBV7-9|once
CASSGRTGYEKLFF
TGTGCCAGCAGCGGAAGGACAGGATATGAAAAACTGTTTTTT
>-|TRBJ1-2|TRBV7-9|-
CASRATENYGYTF
TGTGCCAGCAGGGCGACAGAAAACTATGGCTACACCTTC
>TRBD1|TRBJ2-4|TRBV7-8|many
CASSLQGDLAKNIQYF
TGTGCCAGCAGCTTACAGGGGGATCTAGCCAAAAACATTCAGTACTTC
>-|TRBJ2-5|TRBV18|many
CASSSPLGEKKTQYF
TGTGCCAGCTCATCGCCATTAGGGGAGAAGAAGACCCAGTACTTC
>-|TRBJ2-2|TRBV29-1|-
CSVEHPLSGELFF
TGCAGCGTTGAACACCCCCTTTCCGGGGAGCTGTTTTTT
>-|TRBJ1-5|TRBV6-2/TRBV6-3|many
CASRGWGGQPQHF
TGTGCCAGCAGAGGGTGGGGTGGTCAGCCCCAGCATTTT
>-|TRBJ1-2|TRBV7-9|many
CASSLSAGATGYTF
TGTGCCAGCAGCTTATCGGCAGGGGCAACGGGCTACACCTTC
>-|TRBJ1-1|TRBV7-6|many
CASSFQGLTEAFF
TGTGCCAGCAGCTTTCAGGGGTTGACTGAAGCTTTCTTT